The 20 T cell receptor beta chains listed next were all sequenced from one sample in a study of CD8 T cells in Susac syndrome. Random-hexamer reverse transcription was applied to roughly 0.5 to 1 ug RNA. One entry per CDR3 protein results from TCRdb running MiXCR on the immunoSEQ multiplex PCR reads. The top ten clones hold 0.1% of a sample with roughly 190,000 distinct CDR3 sequences, approximately 93% of them seen once. Sequencing input: CD4+ T cells from PBMCs. The receptors shown here come from a human donor in good health.

The V gene is TRBV20-1, the J gene TRBJ1-5; no clear D. V was shortened by 5 bases and J by 4 bases, with 18 bases between the two germline ends. The CDR3 loop spans 15 amino acids. In germline, CDR1 is DFQATT, CDR2 SNEGSKA (reference sequence). The CDR3 DNA sequence: TGCAGTGCTTCCCCTCCCAAGGCTAATAATCAGCCCCAGCATTTT. Translated, it gives CSASPPKANNQPQHF.

This clonotype was seen a single time. This rearrangement joins TRBV6-5 to TRBJ2-6; a weak D match, TRBD2 (6 bases). This CDR3 spans 15 amino acids. CDR1 and CDR2 (germline): MNHEY, SVGAGI. With 1 base removed from V and 3 bases from J, the gap between germline ends came to 7 bases. The CDR3 is CASSYWGDGANVLTF. Here the CDR3 DNA reads TGTGCCAGCAGTTACTGGGGGGATGGGGCCAACGTCCTGACTTTC.

This sequence joins TRBV3-1 and TRBJ1-1; D perhaps matches TRBD1 (6 bases). Deletions cut 4 bases from V and 11 bases from J, with 17 bases between. CDR1 is LGHDT and CDR2 is YNNKEL in the germline V gene (reference sequence). CDR3 size: 13 residues. The CDR3 region has the DNA TGTGCCAGCAGCCTCCGAGGGGCAGGGGAGGCTTTCTTT. Translating gives CASSLRGAGEAFF.

The chain couples TRBV6-1 to TRBJ2-3, with D possibly being TRBD1 or TRBD2 (5 bases each). V lost 7 bases to trimming and J lost 7 bases, with 12 bases between them. This CDR3 is built from 12 residues. Germline V gives CDR1 MNHNS, CDR2 SASEGT. CDR3 sequence reads: CASTGAIYTQYF. CDR3 nucleotide sequence: TGTGCCAGCACCGGGGCCATTTATACGCAGTATTTT.

This chain links TRBV19 with TRBJ2-5; no firm D call. This CDR3 spans 11 amino acids. The germline V gene encodes CDR1 LNHDA and CDR2 SQIVND (reference sequence). V dropped 9 bases and J dropped 0 bases, with 5 bases sitting between them. The CDR3 region is CASGYQETQYF. In nucleotides, the CDR3 is TGTGCCAGCGGGTACCAAGAGACCCAGTACTTC.

The chain recombines TRBV7-2 with TRBJ2-2; D may be TRBD1 (5 bases). The CDR3 totals 15 residues. Trimming removed 4 bases at V and 5 bases at J, with 14 bases between. Germline lookup yields CDR1 SGHTA and CDR2 FQGNSA. The CDR3 spells CASSSQGGWTGELFF. The CDR3 DNA follows: TGTGCCAGCAGCTCCCAGGGTGGTTGGACCGGGGAGCTGTTTTTT.

V is TRBV7-2 and J is TRBJ2-5; unclear D gene. V lost 2 bases, J lost 7 bases, and 11 bases lay in between. This CDR3 is 13 amino acids long. Germline loops: CDR1 SGHTA, CDR2 FQGNSA. The DNA of the CDR3 is TGTGCCAGCAGCTTAACGCGTGAATCGACCCAGTACTTC. Its protein product is CASSLTRESTQYF.

This clonotype was picked up one time. The chain has TRBV12-3 or TRBV12-4 and TRBJ1-1; possibly TRBD1 for D (5 bases). V was clipped by 8 bases and J by 3 bases, with 19 bases between them. The CDR3 covers 15 residues. The CDR3 DNA sequence: TGTGCCAGCGTTGCGGCGTTGGGGGTGTACACTGAAGCTTTCTTT. This sequence encodes CASVAALGVYTEAFF.

Concerning this clonotype itself: Mismatch with germline at one junction end may stem from a read error. The gene calls are TRBV5-1 and TRBJ1-4; maybe TRBD1 (5 bases). CDR3 length: 14 residues. CDR1 SGHRS and CDR2 YFSETQ come from the germline V gene. The CDR3: CASSLGGANEKLFF. The CDR3, as DNA: TGCGCCAGCAGCTTGGGAGGGGCTAACGAAAAACTGTTTTTT.

This sequence joins TRBV3-1 and TRBJ1-6; D is uncertain. V lost 1 base to trimming and J lost 0 bases, with 13 bases between them. The CDR3 is made up of 18 amino acids. CDR1 and CDR2 (germline): LGHDT, YNNKEL (reference sequence). CDR3 in amino acids: CASSQGTTLSSYNSPLHF. The DNA for the CDR3 is TGTGCCAGCAGCCAAGGAACGACTCTCAGCTCCTATAATTCACCCCTCCACTTT.

The CDR3 loop is CASSQDRGRAGELFF. Here the CDR3 DNA reads TGCGCCAGCAGCCAAGACAGGGGGCGGGCCGGGGAGCTGTTTTTT. V usage is TRBV4-1 and J usage is TRBJ2-2, with TRBD1 matching over 8 bases. This CDR3 contains 15 residues. Germline-derived CDR1 and CDR2 are MGHRA and YSYEKL. The V gene end was trimmed by 0 bases and the J gene end by 6 bases; junction bases not matched to a gene: 3.

This chain uses TRBV9 with TRBJ2-2; TRBD1 agrees at 7 bases. CDR1 SGDLS and CDR2 YYNGEE come from the germline V gene. The V segment lost 4 bases and the J segment 4 bases; nucleotides outside the gene matches: 4. This CDR3 has 14 residues. Written as DNA, the CDR3 is TGTGCCAGCAGCCCGGGACAGATCACCGGGGAGCTGTTTTTT. Amino acids: CASSPGQITGELFF.

The chain recombines TRBV7-8 with TRBJ2-1; 7 nucleotides align to TRBD2. The V segment lost 5 bases and the J segment 7 bases; nucleotides outside the gene matches: 11. Germline V CDR1 and CDR2: SGHVS, FQNEAQ. There are 15 residues in the CDR3. CDR3 loop: CASSVSGVGLNEQFF. The CDR3 DNA follows: TGTGCCAGCAGCGTAAGCGGGGTTGGGTTGAATGAGCAGTTCTTC.

The chain links TRBV3-1 to TRBJ1-4; D is uncertain. The germline V gene has CDR1 LGHDT and CDR2 YNNKEL (reference sequence). V dropped 1 base and J dropped 5 bases, with 11 bases sitting between them. The CDR3 covers 15 residues. As DNA, the CDR3 is TGTGCCAGCAGCCAAGTCCGGACGGTAAATGAAAAACTGTTTTTT. Protein product: CASSQVRTVNEKLFF.

This chain connects TRBV29-1 to TRBJ2-3; D is unclear. Germline V gene lookup returns CDR1 SQVTM and CDR2 ANQGSEA. With 7 bases removed from V and 10 bases from J, the gap between germline ends came to 15 bases. The length of the CDR3 is 11 residues. The CDR3: CSAGSDDAQYF. CDR3 sequence (DNA): TGCAGCGCCGGGTCGGACGATGCGCAGTATTTT.

The sample holds one count of this clonotype. The genes are TRBV29-1 and TRBJ2-7, with TRBD1 matching 8 bases. V shed 4 bases, J shed 0 bases, and the junction held 5 bases outside the gene matches. The CDR3 length is 14 residues. Germline CDR1 SQVTM, CDR2 ANQGSEA. The CDR3 DNA follows: TGCAGCGTTGTACGGGACAGGAGCTCCTACGAGCAGTACTTC. As protein: CSVVRDRSSYEQYF.

This rearrangement joins TRBV12-3 or TRBV12-4 to TRBJ1-1; D is perhaps TRBD1 (5 bases). This CDR3 has 15 residues. Trimming shortened V by 5 bases and J by 5 bases, and 18 bases separated the two germline ends. The CDR3 here is CASSPPRGSRTEAFF. Here the CDR3 DNA reads TGTGCCAGCAGTCCCCCTCGGGGGAGTCGGACTGAAGCTTTCTTT.

The J gene is TRBJ2-3, the V gene TRBV10-3, with TRBD2 identical over 15 bases. Germline V gene lookup returns CDR1 ENHRY and CDR2 SYGVKD. With V trimmed by 6 bases and J by 4 bases, 8 bases remained unmatched. The CDR3 loop spans 17 amino acids. CDR3: CAISRTSGGAGSDTQYF. The CDR3 DNA follows: TGTGCCATCAGCCGGACTAGCGGGGGGGCCGGCTCAGATACGCAGTATTTT.

The chain uses TRBV7-9 and TRBJ1-2, with 7 nucleotides matching TRBD1. This CDR3 contains 15 residues. The junction had 7 bases not matched to a gene; V was cut back by 3 bases and J by 3 bases. Looked up from germline, CDR1 is SEHNR and CDR2 is FQNEAQ (reference sequence). The CDR3 loop reads CASSLARGTDYGYTF. The CDR3 DNA reads as TGTGCCAGCAGCTTGGCTCGCGGGACAGACTATGGCTACACCTTC.

The chain recombines TRBV4-2 with TRBJ1-2; tentatively, D is TRBD1 (5 bases). Germline values: CDR1 LGHNA, CDR2 YNFKEQ. The CDR3 length is 15 residues. The germline V and J ends were trimmed by 0 bases and 6 bases, with 14 bases remaining between them. DNA for the CDR3: TGTGCCAGCAGCCAAGAGGGGGAAGGGATGAATGGCTACACCTTC. Translation: CASSQEGEGMNGYTF.